The rows below give T cell receptor beta chains drawn from one sample of a study of tumor and adjacent non-tumor tissue in lung cancer. Using its own MiXCR run on the multiplex PCR reads, TCRdb lists one record per CDR3 protein. The top ten hold 8% to 9.5% of the sample, which has some 74,000 distinct CDR3 sequences, 72% seen once. Sample: lung tumor tissue. These receptors were taken from a woman aged 40 to 49 with non-small cell lung cancer. CDR3s include the opening cysteine and the closing phenylalanine or tryptophan. A D gene is named only where the DNA matches it firmly. The listing skips clone size in some rows; elsewhere it reads once, few, many or a size class.

v_call,j_call,d_call,clone_size,cdr3_aa,cdr3_nt
TRBV25-1,TRBJ1-1,TRBD1,many,CASSPLGQGAEAFF,TGTGCCAGCAGTCCTCTAGGACAGGGGGCTGAAGCTTTCTTT
TRBV4-1,TRBJ2-1,TRBD2,many,CASSHLGTSSEQFF,TGCGCCAGCAGCCACTTAGGGACTAGCAGTGAGCAGTTCTTC
TRBV11-2,TRBJ2-1,TRBD2,-,CASSLATGGLREQFF,TGTGCCAGTAGCTTAGCAACGGGAGGGCTGCGCGAGCAATTCTTC
TRBV29-1,TRBJ2-3,-,-,CSIDGDLESTTDTQYF,TGCAGCATTGATGGGGACCTCGAGTCTACCACAGATACGCAGTATTTT
TRBV11-2,TRBJ2-5,-,-,CVNSLVGRRAQETQNF,TGTGTCAACAGCTTAGTTGGGCGGAGGGCCCAAGAGACCCAGAACTTC
TRBV6-5,TRBJ2-1,-,-,CVSSLGQRDYQFF,TGTGTCAGCAGTTTGGGACAGAGGGACTACCAGTTCTTC
TRBV6-5,TRBJ2-6,-,-,CASSLTGPFSGINVLTF,TGTGCTAGCAGCCTGACGGGACCGTTCTCTGGGATCAACGTCCTGACTTTC
TRBV6-5,TRBJ1-6,-,-,CASSRSWPVLNSSLHF,TGTGCCAGCAGCCGCTCCTGGCCAGTGTTAAATTCATCCCTCCACTTT
TRBV11-2,TRBJ2-3,-,once,CASILSNWQYF,TGTGCCAGCATTTTATCTAACTGGCAGTATTTT
TRBV29-1,TRBJ1-1,-,-,CSVHNPDSGEAFF,TGCAGCGTTCATAACCCGGACAGCGGGGAAGCTTTCTTT
TRBV6-5,TRBJ1-6,-,-,CVSSWIGRNSPLHF,TGTGTCAGCAGTTGGATAGGTCGGAATTCACCCCTCCACTTT
TRBV4-2,TRBJ2-7,TRBD1,-,CASSQRTGEICEQYF,TGTGCCAGCAGCCAAAGAACAGGGGAAATCTGCGAGCAGTACTTC
TRBV29-1,TRBJ2-3,-,-,CSGNREQDTDTQYF,TGCAGCGGTAATAGGGAACAGGACACAGATACGCAGTATTTT
TRBV6-6,TRBJ1-3,-,-,CASDEGDTIYF,TGTGCCAGCGATGAGGGAGACACCATATATTTT
TRBV6-5,TRBJ1-1,-,-,CASSSPVRDTEAFF,TGTGCCAGTAGCAGTCCGGTACGGGACACTGAAGCTTTCTTT
TRBV20-1,TRBJ2-3,-,-,CSATTGSTDTQYF,TGCAGTGCTACTACAGGAAGCACAGATACGCAGTATTTT
TRBV6-5,TRBJ2-6,TRBD1,many,CASSYGTGGSGANVLTF,TGTGCCAGCAGTTACGGGACAGGGGGCTCTGGGGCCAACGTCCTGACTTTC
TRBV29-1,TRBJ2-7,TRBD2,-,CSIARTSGKRAYEQYF,TGCAGCATCGCCCGCACTAGCGGGAAGAGAGCCTACGAGCAGTATTTC
TRBV28,TRBJ2-7,TRBD2,-,CASTSAGSAGRDEQYF,TGTGCCAGCACATCAGCGGGAAGTGCCGGCCGCGATGAGCAGTACTTC
TRBV2,TRBJ2-1,-,-,CASASTRGYNEQFF,TGTGCCAGTGCCTCTACGAGGGGATACAATGAGCAGTTCTTC
TRBV5-1,TRBJ2-2,TRBD2,few,CASSSGPRTSGANTGELFF,TGCGCCAGCAGCTCAGGACCGAGGACTAGCGGGGCGAACACCGGGGAGCTGTTTTTT
TRBV6-6,TRBJ2-1,TRBD2,-,CASSYSRGGLENEHFF,TGTGCCAGTAGTTACTCCCGGGGGGGGCTAGAGAATGAGCATTTCTTC
TRBV12-3/TRBV12-4,TRBJ1-1,-,-,CASTRDQGTETSF,TGTGCCAGCACAAGGGATCAGGGGACTGAAACTTCCTTT
TRBV29-1,TRBJ2-3,TRBD1,-,CSVGWDRVRGRADTQYF,TGCAGCGTTGGCTGGGACAGGGTACGTGGGCGCGCAGATACGCAGTATTTT